Presented here are 31 T cell receptor beta chains from one specimen sequenced in a study of regulatory T cells in long-lasting Graves disease. Time point of the sample: persistent/refractory GD, antithyroid drugs over 5 years with positive TRAb. There was RNA extracted from PBMCs, and the TCR library was made from it. Researchers made TCR beta libraries by using iRepertoire HTBI primers and running Arm-PCR on CDR3 regions. TCRdb redid the calling of the multiplex PCR reads with MiXCR, one entry per CDR3 protein. Of roughly 490,000 distinct CDR3 sequences in the sample, less than 25% were seen once. This material consisted of peripheral blood mononuclear cells (PBMCs), taken when the disease was refractory, from a patient treated with antithyroid drugs. The receptors here all came from a female donor with Graves disease.

This clonotype was observed a few times. As DNA, the CDR3 is TGCAGTGCTAGGGACGGACTAGCGGGGGGCCGCTACGAGCAGTACTTC. Amino acid sequence: CSARDGLAGGRYEQYF. The chain is built from TRBV20-1 and TRBJ2-7; 14 nucleotides align to TRBD2. The CDR3 has 16 residues. Germline-derived CDR1 and CDR2 are DFQATT and SNEGSKA (reference sequence). The ends lost 3 bases at V and 3 bases at J; junction bases unmatched: 7.

This clonotype was seen a handful of times. This chain joins TRBV25-1 and TRBJ1-1, with a possible D match to TRBD1 (5 bases). Germline loops: CDR1 MGHDK, CDR2 SYGVNS. The CDR3 has 13 residues. V was shortened by 8 bases and J by 10 bases, with 20 bases between the two germline ends. Here the CDR3 DNA reads TGTGCCAGCTTACCTCCGGGACGGCGGAGAGCTTTCTTT. As protein: CASLPPGRRRAFF.

In this sample, this clonotype turned up a few times. The J gene is TRBJ2-2, the V gene TRBV7-3; perhaps D is TRBD1 or TRBD2 (6 bases each). The V gene's germline CDR1 is SGHTA and CDR2 FQGTGA. The CDR3 is 13 amino acids. V was clipped by 8 bases and J by 3 bases, with 10 bases between them. The CDR3 region is CASGGGDTGELFF. The DNA of the CDR3 is TGTGCCAGCGGAGGGGGAGACACCGGGGAGCTGTTTTTT.

The chain links TRBV9 to TRBJ2-2; D possibly corresponds to TRBD2 (5 bases). CDR1 SGDLS and CDR2 YYNGEE come from the germline V gene. The CDR3 spans 15 residues. Trimming shortened V by 0 bases and J by 6 bases, and 12 bases separated the two germline ends. The CDR3 bases are TGTGCCAGCAGCGTAGGTAGCGTACCCCCCGGGGAGCTGTTTTTT. This gives the protein CASSVGSVPPGELFF.

This clonotype showed up just a few times. The V and J genes are TRBV28 and TRBJ2-3; D may be TRBD2 (6 bases). The CDR3 sequence is 16 residues long. Germline assignment: CDR1 MDHEN and CDR2 SYDVKM. Trimming stripped 6 bases from V and 0 bases from J, with 16 bases between. The CDR3 sequence is CASSLNPGLSTDTQYF. The CDR3 DNA reads as TGTGCCAGCAGCCTTAATCCGGGACTTAGCACAGATACGCAGTATTTT.

Concerning this clonotype itself: Relative to the germline gene, one junction end is altered; a read error may explain this. The rearrangement joins TRBV7-3 to TRBJ2-5; 7 bases agree with TRBD2. Germline lookup yields CDR1 SGHTA and CDR2 FQGTGA. This CDR3 spans 15 amino acids. CDR3 bases: TGTACCAGCAGCTTAAATGGTGGGGGGGAAGAGACCCAGTACTTC. It translates to CTSSLNGGGEETQYF.

This clonotype occurred many times. The chain carries TRBV28 and TRBJ1-2; D might be TRBD1 (5 bases). This CDR3 comprises 13 residues. The germline V and J ends were trimmed by 7 bases and 4 bases, with 13 bases remaining between them. Germline assignment: CDR1 MDHEN and CDR2 SYDVKM. The CDR3 is CASTMGGSYGYTF. Written as DNA, the CDR3 is TGTGCCAGCACGATGGGGGGTTCCTATGGCTACACCTTC.

The rearrangement links TRBV5-1 to TRBJ2-1; D unresolved. Germline V CDR1 and CDR2: SGHRS, YFSETQ. Trimming shortened V by 0 bases and J by 1 base, and 11 bases separated the two germline ends. This CDR3 comprises 16 residues. For the CDR3, the DNA is TGCGCCAGCAGCTTGGTAGTTAGGGCGTCCTACAATGAGCAGTTCTTC. As protein: CASSLVVRASYNEQFF. Full variable domain (missing parts from reference TRBV5-1 and TRBJ2-1): KAGVTQTPRYLIKTRGQQVTLSCSPISGHRSVSWYQQTPGQGLQFLFEYFSETQRNKGNFPGRFSGRQFSNSRSEMNVSTLELGDSALYLCASSLVVRASYNEQFFGPGTRLTVL.

The sample holds a few counts of this clonotype. This chain joins TRBV7-2 and TRBJ2-5, with D possibly being TRBD2 (7 bases). V was trimmed by 1 base and J by 4 bases, leaving 10 bases between them. This CDR3 region has 14 residues. From germline, CDR1 is SGHTA and CDR2 FQGNSA. DNA of the CDR3: TGTGCCAGCAGCTTAGTGGGGGGGCCAGAGACCCAGTACTTC. It yields the protein CASSLVGGPETQYF.

J is TRBJ1-5 and V is TRBV7-2; D perhaps matches TRBD1 (5 bases). CDR3 length: 16 residues. V lost 1 base and J lost 0, with 10 bases in between. Germline CDR1 reads SGHTA; CDR2 reads FQGNSA. Here the CDR3 reads CASSLGGAYSNQPQHF. In nucleotides, the CDR3 is TGTGCCAGCAGCTTAGGTGGGGCTTATAGCAATCAGCCCCAGCATTTT.

This clonotype has only a few counts. This chain connects TRBV6-1 to TRBJ2-2, with a possible D match to TRBD1 (6 bases). Germline V gene data show CDR1 as MNHNS and CDR2 as SASEGT. The germline V and J ends were trimmed by 6 bases and 4 bases, with 15 bases remaining between them. The CDR3 contains 15 residues. The CDR3 coding sequence is TGTGCCAGCAGACAGGGATTTTTAAGCACCGGGGAGCTGTTTTTT. Translation gives CASRQGFLSTGELFF.

This clonotype occurred many times. V is TRBV6-5 and J is TRBJ2-2; D possibly corresponds to TRBD1 (7 bases). This CDR3 is 15 amino acids long. CDR1 and CDR2 from the germline V gene are MNHEY and SVGAGI. With 3 bases removed from V and 7 bases from J, the gap between germline ends came to 15 bases. The CDR3, as DNA: TGTGCCAGCAGTTATAGGAGGGGGCGGAGCGGGGAGCTGTTTTTT. It codes for CASSYRRGRSGELFF.

This clonotype was detected ten times or more. CDR3 nucleotides: TGTGCCAGCAGCGAAACCGGGACGGCCTCCTACGAGCAGTACTTC. As protein: CASSETGTASYEQYF. The chain has TRBV28 and TRBJ2-7, with D perhaps given as TRBD1 or TRBD2 (5 bases each). The V gene lost 6 bases and the J gene lost 0 bases, with 15 bases spanning the gap. CDR3 length: 15 amino acids. Germline CDR1 reads MDHEN; CDR2 reads SYDVKM. Complete variable domain (other parts from reference TRBV28 and TRBJ2-7): DVKVTQSSRYLVKRTGEKVFLECVQDMDHENMFWYRQDPGLGLRLIYFSYDVKMKEKGDIPEGYSVSREKKERFSLILESASTNQTSMYLCASSETGTASYEQYFGPGTRLTVT.

This clonotype was seen repeatedly, ten times or more. J is TRBJ1-1 and V is TRBV6-1, with 8 bases identical to TRBD1. CDR3 length: 14 residues. V dropped 8 bases and J dropped 1; count of bases not matched to a gene: 6. CDR1 is MNHNS, CDR2 SASEGT, per germline. The CDR3 loop is CASGTGTGNTEAFF. The CDR3 coding sequence is TGTGCCAGCGGTACCGGGACAGGGAACACTGAAGCTTTCTTT.

V gene TRBV18 combines with J gene TRBJ2-7, with unresolved D. The CDR3 has 13 amino acids. V was pared by 3 bases and J by 3 bases, with 9 bases between. CDR1 is KGHSH and CDR2 is LQKENI in the germline V gene. The CDR3 here is CASSPGFGYEQYF. The CDR3 nucleotides read TGTGCCAGCTCACCGGGGTTTGGCTACGAGCAGTACTTC.

This chain links TRBV7-2 with TRBJ2-5; perhaps TRBD1 as D (5 bases). The J call may be incorrect, as the DNA end agrees better with TRBJ2-7. In germline, CDR1 is SGHTA, CDR2 FQGNSA. The CDR3 extends over 12 amino acids. The CDR3 DNA reads as TGTGCCAGCAGCTTAGCCAGGGACGAGCAGTACTTC. It specifies CASSLARDEQYF.

The genes are TRBV7-3 and TRBJ2-2; 11 bases are a match to TRBD2. This CDR3 is built from 17 residues. The ends lost 0 bases at V and 6 bases at J; junction bases unmatched: 6. Germline V CDR1 and CDR2: SGHTA, FQGTGA. CDR3 residues: CASSLTTSGRMAGELFF. The CDR3 nucleotides read TGTGCCAGCAGCTTAACCACTAGCGGGAGAATGGCCGGGGAGCTGTTTTTT.

This clonotype was picked up a small number of times. The chain has TRBV13 and TRBJ2-2, with 7 bases matching TRBD1. Trimming took 5 bases from V and 1 from J; bases not matched to a gene: 4. This CDR3 has 15 residues. Germline CDR1 reads PRHDT; CDR2 reads FYEKMQ (reference sequence). This chain's CDR3 is CASSGRDRNTGELFF. The DNA of the CDR3 is TGTGCCAGCAGCGGCCGGGACAGGAACACCGGGGAGCTGTTTTTT.

As to this clonotype: One base away lies a much larger clone, so this may be a sequencing read error. The chain joins TRBV12-3 or TRBV12-4 to TRBJ2-5; no clear D. The CDR3 runs 14 residues. CDR3 DNA: TGTGCCGGCAGTTTATCAGAGATCCAAGAGACCCAGTACTTC. Residues: CAGSLSEIQETQYF.

This chain connects TRBV7-9 to TRBJ1-3; 8 bases agree with TRBD1. The ends lost 5 bases at V and 3 bases at J; junction bases unmatched: 12. Germline CDR1 reads SEHNR; CDR2 reads FQNEAQ (reference sequence). The CDR3 has 17 residues. CDR3 bases: TGTGCCAGCAGCCGTACTAAGGACAGGGTCTTTGGAAACACCATATATTTT. Its protein is CASSRTKDRVFGNTIYF.

This clonotype occurred many times. The chain carries TRBV29-1 and TRBJ2-6; 7 bases agree with TRBD1. Germline V gives CDR1 SQVTM, CDR2 ANQGSEA. The CDR3 is made up of 17 amino acids. The V gene end was trimmed by 0 bases and the J gene end by 1 base; junction bases not matched to a gene: 6. DNA of the CDR3: TGCAGCGTTGAAGAACCCAGGGGGATATCTGGGGCCAACGTCCTGACTTTC. This encodes CSVEEPRGISGANVLTF.

This clonotype was recorded at least ten times. The chain joins TRBV28 to TRBJ2-1; TRBD2 matches at 12 bases. CDR3 length: 16 amino acids. Germline V gene sequence: CDR1 MDHEN, CDR2 SYDVKM. V lost 4 bases and J lost 7; bases outside the gene matches: 8. This chain's CDR3 is CASSSSLAGGWNEQFF. CDR3 DNA: TGTGCCAGCAGTTCCTCACTAGCGGGAGGCTGGAATGAGCAGTTCTTC. Full variable domain (outside the CDR3, taken from reference TRBV28 and TRBJ2-1): DVKVTQSSRYLVKRTGEKVFLECVQDMDHENMFWYRQDPGLGLRLIYFSYDVKMKEKGDIPEGYSVSREKKERFSLILESASTNQTSMYLCASSSSLAGGWNEQFFGPGTRLTVL.

This clonotype was observed a handful of times. The chain joins TRBV7-2 to TRBJ1-1; a weak D match, TRBD1 (5 bases). Germline V CDR1 and CDR2: SGHTA, FQGNSA. The V end was cut by 6 bases, the J end by 1 base, with 9 bases between. The CDR3 totals 13 residues. CDR3 loop: CASRYTGNTEAFF. The CDR3 DNA reads TGTGCCAGCAGATATACAGGGAACACTGAAGCTTTCTTT.

A few counts support this clonotype. The V call is TRBV9, the J call TRBJ2-2; D not certain. Germline CDR1 is SGDLS and CDR2 is YYNGEE. The V end lost 5 bases, the J end lost 1 base, and 9 bases lay between the germline ends. The CDR3 contains 14 residues. CDR3 coding DNA: TGTGCCAGCAGGCTCGGAGAGAACACCGGGGAGCTGTTTTTT. It yields the protein CASRLGENTGELFF.

The chain links TRBV3-1 to TRBJ1-1, with D possibly matching TRBD1 (6 bases). Germline-derived CDR1 and CDR2 are LGHDT and YNNKEL (reference sequence). The V end lost 1 base, the J end lost 11 bases, and 20 bases lay between the germline ends. This CDR3 is 15 amino acids long. CDR3 sequence reads: CASSQGIRGGAEAFF. Here the CDR3 DNA reads TGTGCCAGCAGCCAAGGGATTAGGGGGGGCGCGGAGGCTTTCTTT.

The J gene is TRBJ1-2, the V gene TRBV20-1; the D gene is possibly TRBD1 (5 bases). The CDR3 extends over 14 amino acids. Germline loops: CDR1 DFQATT, CDR2 SNEGSKA (reference sequence). Trimming pared 0 bases from V and 4 bases from J, leaving 12 bases between. The CDR3 DNA sequence: TGCAGTGCTAGAGATGGGGGGGTTAGCTATGGCTACACCTTC. Translating it yields CSARDGGVSYGYTF.

This clonotype occurred a few times. The chain couples TRBV28 to TRBJ2-1; D possibly corresponds to TRBD1 (7 bases). There are 14 residues in the CDR3. V gave up 8 bases and J gave up 1 base, with 12 bases separating them. Germline assignment: CDR1 MDHEN and CDR2 SYDVKM. The CDR3 coding sequence is TGTGCCAGCGGAGGGGACAGATCCTACAATGAGCAGTTCTTC. Protein: CASGGDRSYNEQFF.

CDR3 DNA sequence: TGTGCCAGCAGTTACGACAGGTTGCCAGATACGCAGTATTTT. Protein: CASSYDRLPDTQYF. V is TRBV6-2 or TRBV6-3 and J is TRBJ2-3; D is perhaps TRBD1 (6 bases). Germline CDR1 and CDR2: MNHEY and SVGEGT. The CDR3 is 14 residues long. V dropped 2 bases and J dropped 4 bases, with 10 bases sitting between them.

Many counts were recorded for this clonotype. The chain has TRBV29-1 and TRBJ2-7; D remains ambiguous. CDR1 and CDR2 (germline): SQVTM, ANQGSEA. Trimming pared 4 bases from V and 2 bases from J, leaving 9 bases between. The length of the CDR3 is 12 residues. The DNA of the CDR3 is TGCAGCGTTGGCGGAGTCCCCTACGAGCAGTACTTC. Translation gives CSVGGVPYEQYF.

The CDR3, as DNA: TGTGCCTGGACCGAGCTACTGATGGGCACTGAAGCTTTCTTT. Translated: CAWTELLMGTEAFF. The V call is TRBV30, the J call TRBJ1-1; D uncertain. CDR1 is GTSNPN and CDR2 is SVGIG in the germline V gene (reference sequence). Trimming took 4 bases from V and 4 from J, leaving 16 bases between them. This CDR3 contains 14 residues.

At least ten counts were recorded for this clonotype. This chain links TRBV28 with TRBJ1-2; no clear D gene. The CDR3 consists of 16 residues. CDR1 and CDR2 (germline): MDHEN, SYDVKM. V lost 1 base, J lost 2 bases, and 14 bases lay in between. The CDR3 bases are TGTGCCAGCAGTTTATTTGTCCCGGACGGCAACTATGGCTACACCTTC. Translated, it gives CASSLFVPDGNYGYTF.